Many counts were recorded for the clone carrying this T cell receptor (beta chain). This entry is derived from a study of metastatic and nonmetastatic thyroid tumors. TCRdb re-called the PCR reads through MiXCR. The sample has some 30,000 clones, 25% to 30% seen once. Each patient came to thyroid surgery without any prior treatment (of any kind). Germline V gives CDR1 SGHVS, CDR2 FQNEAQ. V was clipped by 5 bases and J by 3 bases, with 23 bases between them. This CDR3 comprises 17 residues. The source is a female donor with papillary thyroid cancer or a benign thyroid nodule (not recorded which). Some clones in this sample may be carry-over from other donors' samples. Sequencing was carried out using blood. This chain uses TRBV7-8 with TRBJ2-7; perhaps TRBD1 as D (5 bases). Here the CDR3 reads CASSPPIRLAGHYEQYF. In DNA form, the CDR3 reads TGTGCCAGCAGCCCCCCGATTAGGTTGGCAGGGCACTACGAGCAGTACTTC. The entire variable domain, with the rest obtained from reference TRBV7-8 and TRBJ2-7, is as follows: GAGVSQSPRYKVAKRGQDVALRCDPISGHVSLFWYQQALGQGPEFLTYFQNEAQLDKSGLPSDRFFAERPEGSVSTLKIQRTQQEDSAVYLCASSPPIRLAGHYEQYFGPGTRLTVT.